These T cell receptor beta chains were read from a single sample in a study of OX40 agonist ivuxolimab in advanced cancers. Clones were sequenced by immunoSEQ multiplex PCR, and TCRdb holds only the in-frame ones, with some missing. The sample lists approximately 87,000 clones, 90% to 95% occurring once. This specimen consisted of CD4+ or CD8+ T cells sorted from blood, obtained in a trial of the OX40 agonist ivuxolimab. The receptors stem from an adult with an advanced solid tumor such as melanoma, head and neck, liver or kidney cancer. CDR3s include the opening cysteine and the closing phenylalanine or tryptophan. D genes are given only for firm matches. Clone size, where shown, is once, few, many, or a class for clones that have expanded.

clone size	V gene	D gene	J gene	CDR3 DNA	CDR3 protein
-	TRBV19	TRBD1	TRBJ2-7	TGTGCCAGTAGCATGAGACCGGGACAGGGATCCGAGCAGTACTTC	CASSMRPGQGSEQYF
-	TRBV6-1	TRBD1	TRBJ2-5	TGTGCCAGCAGTCTAGACAGGGACGAGACCCAGTACTTC	CASSLDRDETQYF
-	TRBV28	-	TRBJ1-4	TGTGCCAGCAGTAGGGCCGGGCCCAATGAAAAACTGTTTTTT	CASSRAGPNEKLFF
-	TRBV19	-	TRBJ1-3	TGTGCCAGTAGTATAGAGCTCCTTGGAAACACCATATATTTT	CASSIELLGNTIYF
once	TRBV28	TRBD2	TRBJ2-2	TGTGCCAGCAGTGGGGGTCCCGGGACTAGCGGGGGCTTTACCGGGGAGCTGTTTTTT	CASSGGPGTSGGFTGELFF
-	TRBV7-2	TRBD2	TRBJ2-3	TGTGCCAGCAGCCTTGTGGGACTAGCGGTCACAGATACGCAGTATTTT	CASSLVGLAVTDTQYF
-	TRBV28	-	TRBJ1-2	TGTGCCAGCCAATCCCCTCTGAGCTATGGCTACACCTTC	CASQSPLSYGYTF
-	TRBV19	-	TRBJ2-7	TGTGCCAGTAGTATGTTTCAGGGCAGCTCCTACGAGCAGTACTTC	CASSMFQGSSYEQYF
-	TRBV6-5	-	TRBJ1-2	TGTGCCAGCAGTCCCCCGGGGAGATATGGCTACACCTTC	CASSPPGRYGYTF
-	TRBV4-1	TRBD2	TRBJ2-7	TGCGCCAGCAGCCTCTACGGACTAGCGGGAGAGAACGAGCAGTACTTC	CASSLYGLAGENEQYF
-	TRBV23-1	TRBD2	TRBJ2-7	TGCGCCAGCAGAACCAGCGACAGGGTCGGGACTAGCGGGAGGGCCCTCTACGAGCAGTACTTC	CASRTSDRVGTSGRALYEQYF
-	TRBV27	TRBD1	TRBJ2-5	TGTGCCAGCAGTTTAAACACAGGGGCGGAGACCCAGTACTTC	CASSLNTGAETQYF
-	TRBV18	-	TRBJ1-5	TGTGCCAGCTCACCGGGGCGCTCAGAGGGCCAGCCCCAGCATTTT	CASSPGRSEGQPQHF
-	TRBV4-3	TRBD1	TRBJ1-2	TGCGCCAGCAGCCAAGATGGACAGGGTGTCTATGGCTACACCTTC	CASSQDGQGVYGYTF
once	TRBV19	-	TRBJ2-2	TGTGCCAGTAGACCCGGACAGAGAAACACCGGGGAGCTGTTTTTT	CASRPGQRNTGELFF
once	TRBV5-1	-	TRBJ1-1	TGCGCCAGCAGCTTGGAGACAGTGCTGAACACTGAAGCTTTCTTT	CASSLETVLNTEAFF
-	TRBV5-4	-	TRBJ2-6	TGTGCCAGCAGCGCCCCCTCCTGGGGGGCCAACGTCCTGACTTTC	CASSAPSWGANVLTF
-	TRBV18	TRBD2	TRBJ2-5	TGTGCCAGCTCACCCGGACTAGCGGAAGAGACCCAGTACTTC	CASSPGLAEETQYF
-	TRBV7-8	-	TRBJ2-7	TGTGCCAGCACCCGTGGTGGAACGGGCCCCTACGAGCAGTACTTC	CASTRGGTGPYEQYF
-	TRBV5-4	TRBD2	TRBJ2-7	TGTGCCAGCAGCCAAGGACTAGCGGGGTTAAACTACGAGCAGTACTTC	CASSQGLAGLNYEQYF
-	TRBV5-1	TRBD1	TRBJ2-5	TGCGCCAGTCCCGGGACAGGGGGCTGGGGAGAGACCCAGTACTTC	CASPGTGGWGETQYF
-	TRBV12-5	-	TRBJ2-7	TGTGCTAGTGGCACAGGGTCCTACGAGCAGTACTTC	CASGTGSYEQYF
-	TRBV7-2	-	TRBJ2-2	TGTGCCAGCAGCTTAGTGGGGGGAGGGAACACCGGGGAGCTGTTTTTT	CASSLVGGGNTGELFF
-	TRBV18	-	TRBJ2-7	TGTGCCAGCTCACCTACCTCCTACGAGCAGTACTTC	CASSPTSYEQYF